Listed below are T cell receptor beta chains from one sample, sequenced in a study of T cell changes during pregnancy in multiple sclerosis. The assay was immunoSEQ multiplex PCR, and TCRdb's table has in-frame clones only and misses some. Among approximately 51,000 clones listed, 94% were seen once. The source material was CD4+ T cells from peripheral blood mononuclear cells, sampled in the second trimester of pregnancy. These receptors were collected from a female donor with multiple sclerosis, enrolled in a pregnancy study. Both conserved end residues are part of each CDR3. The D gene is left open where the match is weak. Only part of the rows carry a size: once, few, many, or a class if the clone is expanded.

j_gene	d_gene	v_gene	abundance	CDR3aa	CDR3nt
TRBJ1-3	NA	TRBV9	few	CASSVDRVGNTIYF	TGTGCCAGCAGCGTAGACAGGGTCGGAAACACCATATATTTT
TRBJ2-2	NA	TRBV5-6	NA	CASSAAGTNFPGELFF	TGTGCCAGCAGCGCCGCCGGGACAAATTTTCCCGGGGAGCTGTTTTTT
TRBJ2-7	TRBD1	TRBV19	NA	CASNTRDRGPEQYF	TGTGCCAGTAACACCCGGGACAGGGGGCCCGAGCAGTACTTC
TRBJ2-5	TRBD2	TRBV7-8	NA	CASSSTGTSLDQTQYF	TGTGCCAGCAGCTCTACCGGGACTAGCTTAGATCAGACCCAGTACTTC
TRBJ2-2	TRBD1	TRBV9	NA	CASSAQGANTGELFF	TGTGCCAGCAGCGCACAGGGGGCCAACACCGGGGAGCTGTTTTTT
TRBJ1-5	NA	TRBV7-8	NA	CASSLRGNQPQHF	TGTGCCAGCAGCTTAAGGGGTAATCAGCCCCAGCATTTT
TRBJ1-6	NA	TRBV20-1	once	CSVGEVSPLHF	TGCAGCGTCGGCGAGGTTTCACCCCTCCACTTT
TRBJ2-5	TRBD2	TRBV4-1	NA	CASSQEMRGVGQETQYF	TGCGCCAGCAGCCAGGAGATGCGGGGGGTGGGACAAGAGACCCAGTACTTC
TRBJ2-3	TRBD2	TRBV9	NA	CASSAGLATDTQYF	TGTGCCAGCAGCGCCGGACTAGCGACAGATACGCAGTATTTT
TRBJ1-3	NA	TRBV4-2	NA	CASSQSESRNTIYF	TGTGCCAGCAGCCAATCGGAGAGCCGAAACACCATATATTTT
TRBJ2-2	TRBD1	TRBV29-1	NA	CSVEEVRGTGELFF	TGCAGCGTTGAAGAAGTCAGGGGGACCGGGGAGCTGTTTTTT
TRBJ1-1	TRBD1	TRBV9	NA	CASSADRWTEAFF	TGTGCCAGCAGCGCGGACAGGTGGACTGAAGCTTTCTTT
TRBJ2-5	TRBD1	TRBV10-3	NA	CATTPGQGGETQYF	TGTGCCACGACCCCGGGACAGGGGGGAGAGACCCAGTACTTC
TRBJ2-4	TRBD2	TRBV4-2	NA	CASSQVPGTSGAKAPTF	TGTGCCAGCAGCCAAGTCCCCGGGACTAGCGGGGCCAAAGCGCCAACGTTC
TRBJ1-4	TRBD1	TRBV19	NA	CASTPRTGDEKLFF	TGTGCCAGTACCCCCCGGACAGGGGATGAAAAACTGTTTTTT
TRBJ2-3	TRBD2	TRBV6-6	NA	CASSPGGSGGTDTQYF	TGTGCCAGCAGCCCCGGGGGAAGCGGGGGCACAGATACGCAGTATTTT
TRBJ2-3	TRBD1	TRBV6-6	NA	CASSQDRGPTDTQYF	TGTGCCAGCAGTCAGGACAGGGGGCCGACAGATACGCAGTATTTT
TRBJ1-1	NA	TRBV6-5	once	CASSYRGGTEAFF	TGTGCCAGCAGTTACAGGGGGGGGACTGAAGCTTTCTTT
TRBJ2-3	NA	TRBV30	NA	CAWRGGRTDTQYF	TGTGCCTGGAGGGGGGGGCGGACAGATACGCAGTATTTT
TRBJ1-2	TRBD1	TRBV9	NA	CASSTTGDPGYTF	TGTGCCAGCAGCACGACAGGGGACCCTGGCTACACCTTC
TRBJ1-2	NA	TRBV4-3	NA	CASSQVTGNYGYTF	TGCGCCAGCAGCCAAGTAACAGGGAACTATGGCTACACCTTC
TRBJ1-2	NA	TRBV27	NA	CASSTTQGTGYTF	TGTGCCAGCAGTACAACACAGGGTACTGGCTACACCTTC
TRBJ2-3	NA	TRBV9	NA	CASSALLRESTDTQYF	TGTGCCAGCAGCGCCCTACTACGAGAGAGCACAGATACGCAGTATTTT
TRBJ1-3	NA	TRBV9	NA	CASSLTFGQWGNTIYF	TGTGCCAGCAGCCTCACCTTCGGACAGTGGGGAAACACCATATATTTT
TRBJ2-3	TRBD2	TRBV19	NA	CASTPGLHTDTQYF	TGTGCCAGTACCCCGGGACTACACACAGATACGCAGTATTTT
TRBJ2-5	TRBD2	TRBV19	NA	CASSEGSGGETQYF	TGTGCCAGTAGTGAGGGTAGCGGGGGAGAGACCCAGTACTTC
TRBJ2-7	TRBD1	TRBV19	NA	CASSIPGTGTYEQYF	TGTGCCAGTAGTATCCCCGGGACAGGGACCTACGAGCAGTACTTC
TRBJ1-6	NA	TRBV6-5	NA	CASTPGSSYNSPLHF	TGTGCCAGCACTCCCGGGAGCTCCTATAATTCACCCCTCCACTTT
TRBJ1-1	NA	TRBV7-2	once	CASSLSGGTEAFF	TGTGCCAGCAGCTTATCGGGGGGCACTGAAGCTTTCTTT
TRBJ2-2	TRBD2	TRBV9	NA	CASSPRSMGGVDTGELFF	TGTGCCAGCAGCCCCCGATCCATGGGGGGGGTGGACACCGGGGAGCTGTTTTTT
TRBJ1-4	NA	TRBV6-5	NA	CASSHRGTTNEKLFF	TGTGCCAGCAGTCACCGGGGAACAACTAATGAAAAACTGTTTTTT
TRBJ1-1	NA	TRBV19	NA	CASIRIAPPEAFF	TGTGCCAGTATCCGCATAGCCCCTCCTGAAGCTTTCTTT
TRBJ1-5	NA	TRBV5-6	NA	CASSLAGRGNQPQHF	TGTGCCAGCAGCTTGGCAGGGAGGGGCAATCAGCCCCAGCATTTT
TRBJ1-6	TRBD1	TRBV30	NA	CAWRAGQFYNSPLHF	TGTGCCTGGAGGGCGGGACAGTTTTATAATTCACCCCTCCACTTT
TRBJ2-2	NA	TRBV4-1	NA	CASSLQRTPNTGELFF	TGCGCCAGCAGCTTACAACGGACACCCAACACCGGGGAGCTGTTTTTT
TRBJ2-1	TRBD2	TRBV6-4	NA	CASSDGGGAVDEQFF	TGTGCCAGCAGTGATGGCGGGGGGGCCGTGGATGAGCAGTTCTTC
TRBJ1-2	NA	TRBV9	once	CASSVGGGLFSGYTF	TGTGCCAGCAGCGTAGGCGGGGGGCTCTTCTCTGGCTACACCTTC
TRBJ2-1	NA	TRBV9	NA	CASSARDFNEQFF	TGTGCCAGCAGCGCACGGGACTTCAATGAGCAGTTCTTC
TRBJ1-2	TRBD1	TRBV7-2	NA	CASRAGTGIGYTF	TGTGCCAGCAGAGCCGGGACAGGGATTGGCTACACCTTC
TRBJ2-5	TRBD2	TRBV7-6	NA	CASSLSGGQETQYF	TGTGCCAGCAGCCTTAGCGGGGGCCAAGAGACCCAGTACTTC
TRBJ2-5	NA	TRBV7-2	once	CASGQKTVGETQYF	TGTGCCAGCGGACAAAAGACAGTGGGGGAGACCCAGTACTTC
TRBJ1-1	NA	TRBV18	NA	CASSPLRTEGTEAFF	TGTGCCAGCTCACCTCTACGGACAGAGGGCACTGAAGCTTTCTTT
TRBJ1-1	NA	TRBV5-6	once	CASSPGQRFTEAFF	TGTGCCAGCAGCCCGGGTCAGAGATTCACTGAAGCTTTCTTT
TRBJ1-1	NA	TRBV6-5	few	CASSSYRETEAFF	TGTGCCAGCAGTTCCTACAGGGAGACTGAAGCTTTCTTT
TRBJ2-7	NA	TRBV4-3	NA	CASSQGVRSYEQYF	TGCGCCAGCAGCCAAGGCGTCCGCTCCTACGAGCAGTACTTC
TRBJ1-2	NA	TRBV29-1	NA	CSVDTGQTYGYTF	TGCAGCGTTGATACCGGACAGACCTATGGCTACACCTTC
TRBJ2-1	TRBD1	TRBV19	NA	CAVNRGPGYFNEQFF	TGTGCCGTGAACAGGGGACCTGGTTATTTTAATGAGCAGTTCTTC
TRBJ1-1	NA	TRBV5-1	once	CASSWSTVNTEAFF	TGCGCCAGCAGCTGGTCGACTGTAAACACTGAAGCTTTCTTT
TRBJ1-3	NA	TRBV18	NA	CASSPLPGSSSGNTIYF	TGTGCCAGCTCACCCCTCCCGGGTTCCAGCTCTGGAAACACCATATATTTT
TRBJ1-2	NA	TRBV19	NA	CATRRGTDGSYTF	TGTGCCACCAGACGGGGGACCGATGGTAGCTACACCTTC
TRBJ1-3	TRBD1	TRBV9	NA	CASSPGQGYGNTIYF	TGTGCCAGCTCCCCGGGACAGGGGTACGGAAACACCATATATTTT
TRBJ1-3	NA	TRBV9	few	CASSVFDGGLISGNTIYF	TGTGCCAGCAGCGTATTTGACGGCGGACTCATCTCTGGAAACACCATATATTTT